Presented here are 10 T cell receptor beta chains from one specimen sequenced in a study of shared clonotypes between healthy human individuals. Method: immunoSEQ multiplex PCR; TCRdb's copy keeps in-frame clones and lacks some. The profile shows more than 2 million clones, around 95% of them singletons. Sample: naive CD4+ T cells sorted from blood. Documented subset: CD45RA+ positively selected. The receptors stem from a man aged 18 to 29 in good health.

The V call is TRBV2, the J call TRBJ2-7, with 7 bases fitting TRBD2. The length of the CDR3 is 13 residues. CDR1 is SNHLY, CDR2 FYNNEI, per germline. V shed 8 bases, J shed 1 base, and the junction held 5 bases outside the gene matches. This CDR3 reads CASRAGRSYEQYF. In DNA form, the CDR3 reads TGTGCCAGCCGAGCGGGGAGATCCTACGAGCAGTACTTC.

The rearrangement joins TRBV19 to TRBJ1-5; 7 bases map to TRBD1. The ends lost 7 bases at V and 5 bases at J; junction bases unmatched: 5. The CDR3 totals 13 residues. Looked up from germline, CDR1 is LNHDA and CDR2 is SQIVND (reference sequence). CDR3 loop: CASTQTGYQPQHF. CDR3 DNA sequence: TGTGCCAGTACACAGACAGGGTATCAGCCCCAGCATTTT.

The J gene is TRBJ1-4, the V gene TRBV27; TRBD1 might be the D (6 bases). Trimming cost V 6 bases and J 10 bases, with 21 bases left between them. Germline CDR1 MNHEY, CDR2 SMNVEV (reference sequence). This CDR3 spans 15 amino acids. The CDR3 region has the DNA TGTGCCAGCAGAGAAACCGGGACACCGACCGGAAAACTGTTTTTT. It is translated as CASRETGTPTGKLFF.

This chain connects TRBV5-1 to TRBJ1-2; a weak D match, TRBD1 (5 bases). The CDR3 totals 16 residues. Germline CDR1 SGHRS, CDR2 YFSETQ. The V end was cut by 0 bases, the J end by 2 bases, with 14 bases between. The DNA for the CDR3 is TGCGCCAGCAGCTTGGGACAGCTCCCTTCAAACTATGGCTACACCTTC. This gives the protein CASSLGQLPSNYGYTF.

This rearrangement joins TRBV5-1 to TRBJ1-2; 7 bases align to TRBD1. The germline gives CDR1 SGHRS, CDR2 YFSETQ. J lost 7 bases, V lost 7 bases, and 13 bases had no gene match. The CDR3 consists of 14 residues. CDR3: CASGADRTRLGYTF. The CDR3 DNA is TGCGCCAGCGGAGCGGACAGGACACGGCTTGGCTACACCTTC. Full variable domain (remainder filled in from reference TRBV5-1 and TRBJ1-2): KAGVTQTPRYLIKTRGQQVTLSCSPISGHRSVSWYQQTPGQGLQFLFEYFSETQRNKGNFPGRFSGRQFSNSRSEMNVSTLELGDSALYLCASGADRTRLGYTFGSGTRLTVV.

This rearrangement joins TRBV29-1 to TRBJ1-1, with TRBD1 matching 9 bases. The germline CDR1 and CDR2 sequences are SQVTM and ANQGSEA. Trimming removed 7 bases from V and 5 bases from J; junction bases left unmatched: 11. The CDR3 loop spans 14 amino acids. This chain's CDR3 is CSAQPTGTGTEAFF. CDR3 nucleotides: TGCAGCGCCCAACCTACCGGGACAGGGACTGAAGCTTTCTTT.

This sequence joins TRBV28 and TRBJ2-7; D is unclear. The CDR3 length is 14 residues. Germline V CDR1 and CDR2: MDHEN, SYDVKM. The V end was cut by 3 bases, the J end by 2 bases, with 11 bases between. For the CDR3, the DNA is TGTGCCAGCAGTTTGAGGCAACTGACCTACGAGCAGTACTTC. It yields the protein CASSLRQLTYEQYF.

The gene calls are TRBV6-6 and TRBJ2-7; D remains ambiguous. The V end lost 9 bases, the J end lost 9 bases, and 27 bases lay between the germline ends. Germline CDR1 MNHNY, CDR2 SVGAGI (reference sequence). This CDR3 contains 15 residues. Here the CDR3 DNA reads TGTGCCAGTGGGCCCCGACCGGACGGCAGTGTAGGGCAGTACTTC. Protein sequence: CASGPRPDGSVGQYF.

The chain links TRBV27 to TRBJ1-3; D uncertain. Germline V gene data show CDR1 as MNHEY and CDR2 as SMNVEV (reference sequence). The V end lost 6 bases, the J end lost 0 bases, and 18 bases lay between the germline ends. This CDR3 is built from 17 residues. This chain's CDR3 is CASRRKSGSFSGNTIYF. Here the CDR3 DNA reads TGTGCCAGCAGACGAAAATCGGGCTCCTTCTCTGGAAACACCATATATTTT.

CDR3 loop: CASSSRQGVNEPQHF. For the CDR3, the DNA is TGTGCCAGCAGTTCCCGACAGGGGGTTAATGAGCCCCAGCATTTT. The gene calls are TRBV28 and TRBJ1-5, with TRBD1 matching over 9 bases. Germline assignment: CDR1 MDHEN and CDR2 SYDVKM. This CDR3 is built from 15 residues. V was pared by 4 bases and J by 8 bases, with 9 bases of the junction left unmatched.